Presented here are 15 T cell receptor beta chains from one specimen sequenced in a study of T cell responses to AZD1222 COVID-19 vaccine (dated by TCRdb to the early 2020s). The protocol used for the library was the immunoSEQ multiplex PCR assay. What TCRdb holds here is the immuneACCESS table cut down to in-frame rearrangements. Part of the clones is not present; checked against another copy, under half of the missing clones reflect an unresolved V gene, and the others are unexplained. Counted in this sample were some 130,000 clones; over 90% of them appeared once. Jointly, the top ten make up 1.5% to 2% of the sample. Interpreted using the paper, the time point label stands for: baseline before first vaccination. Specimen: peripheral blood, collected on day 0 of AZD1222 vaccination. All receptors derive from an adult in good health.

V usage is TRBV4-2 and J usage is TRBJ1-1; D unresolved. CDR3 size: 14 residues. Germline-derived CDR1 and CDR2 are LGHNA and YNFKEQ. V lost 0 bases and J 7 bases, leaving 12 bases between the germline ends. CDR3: CASSQDSRVLEAFF. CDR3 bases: TGTGCCAGCAGCCAAGATAGCCGCGTCCTTGAAGCTTTCTTT.

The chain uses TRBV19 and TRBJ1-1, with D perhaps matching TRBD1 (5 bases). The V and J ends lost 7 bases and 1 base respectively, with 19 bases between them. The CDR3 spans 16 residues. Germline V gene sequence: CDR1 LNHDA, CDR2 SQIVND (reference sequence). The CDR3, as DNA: TGTGCCAGTAAATCACGGGGACGAGGGGCGAACACTGAAGCTTTCTTT. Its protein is CASKSRGRGANTEAFF.

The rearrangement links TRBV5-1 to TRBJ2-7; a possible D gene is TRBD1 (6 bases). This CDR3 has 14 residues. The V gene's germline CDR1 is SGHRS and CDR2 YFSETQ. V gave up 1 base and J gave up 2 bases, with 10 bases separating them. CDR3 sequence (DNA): TGCGCCAGCAGCTTGAGAGGACAGCCCTACGAGCAGTACTTC. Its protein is CASSLRGQPYEQYF.

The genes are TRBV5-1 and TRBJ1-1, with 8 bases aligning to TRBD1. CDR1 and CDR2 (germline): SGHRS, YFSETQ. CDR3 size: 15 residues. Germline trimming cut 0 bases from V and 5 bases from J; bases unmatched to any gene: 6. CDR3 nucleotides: TGCGCCAGCAGCTTGGTCGGTACAGGGGGGACTGAAGCTTTCTTT. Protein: CASSLVGTGGTEAFF. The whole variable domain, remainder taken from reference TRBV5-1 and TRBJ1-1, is KAGVTQTPRYLIKTRGQQVTLSCSPISGHRSVSWYQQTPGQGLQFLFEYFSETQRNKGNFPGRFSGRQFSNSRSEMNVSTLELGDSALYLCASSLVGTGGTEAFFGQGTRLTVV.

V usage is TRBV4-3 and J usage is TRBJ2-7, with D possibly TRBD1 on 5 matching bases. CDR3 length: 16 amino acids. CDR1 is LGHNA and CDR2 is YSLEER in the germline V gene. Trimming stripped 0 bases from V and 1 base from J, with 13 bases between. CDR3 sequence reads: CASSQDEAGFSYEQYF. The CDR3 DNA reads TGCGCCAGCAGCCAAGATGAGGCAGGGTTTTCCTACGAGCAGTACTTC.

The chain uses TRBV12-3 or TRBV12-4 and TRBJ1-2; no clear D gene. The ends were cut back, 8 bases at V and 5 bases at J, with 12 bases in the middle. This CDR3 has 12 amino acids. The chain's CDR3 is CASGSGAYGYTF. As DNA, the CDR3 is TGTGCCAGCGGATCGGGCGCTTATGGCTACACCTTC.

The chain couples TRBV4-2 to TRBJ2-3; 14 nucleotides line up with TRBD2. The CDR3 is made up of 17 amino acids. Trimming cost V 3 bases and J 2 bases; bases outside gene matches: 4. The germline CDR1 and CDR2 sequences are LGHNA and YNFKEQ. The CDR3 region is CASSQRTSGRFTDTQYF. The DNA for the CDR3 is TGTGCCAGCAGCCAGCGGACTAGCGGGAGGTTCACAGATACGCAGTATTTT.

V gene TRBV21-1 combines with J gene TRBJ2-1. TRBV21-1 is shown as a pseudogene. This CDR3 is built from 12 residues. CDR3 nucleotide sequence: TGTGCCAGCAGCAAAGGTTGCAATGAGCAGTTCTTC. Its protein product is CASSKGCNEQFF.

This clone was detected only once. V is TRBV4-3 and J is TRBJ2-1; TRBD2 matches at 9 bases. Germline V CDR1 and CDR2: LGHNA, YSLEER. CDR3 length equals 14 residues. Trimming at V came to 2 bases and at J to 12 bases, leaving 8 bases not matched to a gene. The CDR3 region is CASSQQSGLAVQFF. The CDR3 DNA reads TGCGCCAGCAGCCAACAGTCGGGACTAGCTGTGCAGTTCTTC.

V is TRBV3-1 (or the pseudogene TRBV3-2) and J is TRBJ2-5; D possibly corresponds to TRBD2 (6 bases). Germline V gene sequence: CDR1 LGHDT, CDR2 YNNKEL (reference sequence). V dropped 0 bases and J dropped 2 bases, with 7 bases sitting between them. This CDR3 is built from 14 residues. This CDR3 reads CASSQDGGQETQYF. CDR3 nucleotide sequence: TGTGCCAGCAGCCAAGATGGGGGGCAAGAGACCCAGTACTTC.

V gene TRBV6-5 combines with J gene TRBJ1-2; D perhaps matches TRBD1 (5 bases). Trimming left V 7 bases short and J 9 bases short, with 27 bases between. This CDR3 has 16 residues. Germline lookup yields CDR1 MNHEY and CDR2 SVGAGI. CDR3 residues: CASTYSWGRSGYSYTF. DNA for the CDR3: TGTGCCAGCACCTACTCTTGGGGAAGGTCAGGGTATAGCTACACCTTC.

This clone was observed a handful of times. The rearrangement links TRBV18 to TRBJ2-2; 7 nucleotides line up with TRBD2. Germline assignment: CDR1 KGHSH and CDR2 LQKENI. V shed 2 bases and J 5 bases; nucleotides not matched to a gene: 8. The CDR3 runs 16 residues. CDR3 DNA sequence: TGTGCCAGCTCACCAGTTGGCGGGAGTAGGACCGGGGAGCTGTTTTTT. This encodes CASSPVGGSRTGELFF.

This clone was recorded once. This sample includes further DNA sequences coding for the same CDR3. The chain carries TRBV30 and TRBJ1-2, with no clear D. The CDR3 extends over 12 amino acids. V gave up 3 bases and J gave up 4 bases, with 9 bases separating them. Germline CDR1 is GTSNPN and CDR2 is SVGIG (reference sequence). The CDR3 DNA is TGTGCCTGGAGCCCGGCGGGCTATGGCTACACCTTC. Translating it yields CAWSPAGYGYTF.

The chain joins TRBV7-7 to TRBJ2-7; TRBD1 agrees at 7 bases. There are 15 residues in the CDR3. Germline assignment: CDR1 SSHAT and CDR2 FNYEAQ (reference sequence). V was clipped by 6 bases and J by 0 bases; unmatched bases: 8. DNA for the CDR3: TGTGCCAGCAGTTCTCGACAGGGTCCCTCCTACGAGCAGTACTTC. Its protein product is CASSSRQGPSYEQYF.

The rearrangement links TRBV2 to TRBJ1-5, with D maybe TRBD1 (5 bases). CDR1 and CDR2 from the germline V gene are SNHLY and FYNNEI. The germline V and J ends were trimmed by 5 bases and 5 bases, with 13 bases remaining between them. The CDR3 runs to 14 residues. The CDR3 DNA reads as TGTGCCAGCAGTCTGGGGCTTCCCCATCAGCCCCAGCATTTT. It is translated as CASSLGLPHQPQHF.